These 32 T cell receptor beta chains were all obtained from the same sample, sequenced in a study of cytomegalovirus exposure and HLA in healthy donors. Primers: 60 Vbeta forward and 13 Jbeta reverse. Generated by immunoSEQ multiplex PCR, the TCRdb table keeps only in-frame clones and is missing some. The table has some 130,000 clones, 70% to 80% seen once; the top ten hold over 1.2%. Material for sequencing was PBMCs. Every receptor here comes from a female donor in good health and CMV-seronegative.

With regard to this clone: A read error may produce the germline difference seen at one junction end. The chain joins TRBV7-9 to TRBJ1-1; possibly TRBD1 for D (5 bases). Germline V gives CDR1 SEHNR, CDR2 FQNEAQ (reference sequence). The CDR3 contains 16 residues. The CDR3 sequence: CSSSPPFSDRNTEAFF. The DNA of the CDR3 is TGTTCCAGCAGCCCCCCTTTCTCCGACAGGAACACTGAAGCTTTCTTT.

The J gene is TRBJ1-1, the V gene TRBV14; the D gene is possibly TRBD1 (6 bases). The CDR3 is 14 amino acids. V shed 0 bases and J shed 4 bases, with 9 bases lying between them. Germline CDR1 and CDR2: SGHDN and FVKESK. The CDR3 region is CASSQDQGFTEAFF. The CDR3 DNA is TGTGCCAGCAGCCAAGATCAGGGGTTCACTGAAGCTTTCTTT.

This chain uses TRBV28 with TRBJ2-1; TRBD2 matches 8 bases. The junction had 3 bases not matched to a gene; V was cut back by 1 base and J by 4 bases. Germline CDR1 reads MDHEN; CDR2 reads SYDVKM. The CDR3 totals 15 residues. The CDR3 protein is CASSLSAGGYNEQFF. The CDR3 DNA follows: TGTGCCAGCAGTTTATCGGCGGGAGGTTACAATGAGCAGTTCTTC.

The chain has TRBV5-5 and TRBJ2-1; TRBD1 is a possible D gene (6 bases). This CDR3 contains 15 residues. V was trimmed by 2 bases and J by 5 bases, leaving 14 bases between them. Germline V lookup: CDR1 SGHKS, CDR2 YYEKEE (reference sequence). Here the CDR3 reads CASSFIPGADNEQFF. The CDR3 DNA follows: TGTGCCAGCAGCTTCATACCAGGGGCTGACAATGAGCAGTTCTTC.

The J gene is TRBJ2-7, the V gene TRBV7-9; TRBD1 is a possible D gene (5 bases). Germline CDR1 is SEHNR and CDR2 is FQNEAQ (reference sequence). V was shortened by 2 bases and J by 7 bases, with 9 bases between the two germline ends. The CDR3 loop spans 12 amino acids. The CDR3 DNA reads TGTGCCAGCAGCTTACAGCAGGGAGAGCAGTACTTC. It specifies CASSLQQGEQYF. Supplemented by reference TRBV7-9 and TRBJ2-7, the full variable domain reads DTGVSQNPRHKITKRGQNVTFRCDPISEHNRLYWYRQTLGQGPEFLTYFQNEAQLEKSRLLSDRFSAERPKGSFSTLEIQRTEQGDSAMYLCASSLQQGEQYFGPGTRLTVT.

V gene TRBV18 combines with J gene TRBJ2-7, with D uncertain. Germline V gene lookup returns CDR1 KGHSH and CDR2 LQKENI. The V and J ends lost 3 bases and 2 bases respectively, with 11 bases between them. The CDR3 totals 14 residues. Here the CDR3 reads CASSPATNTYEQYF. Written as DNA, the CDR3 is TGTGCCAGCTCACCCGCGACAAACACCTACGAGCAGTACTTC.

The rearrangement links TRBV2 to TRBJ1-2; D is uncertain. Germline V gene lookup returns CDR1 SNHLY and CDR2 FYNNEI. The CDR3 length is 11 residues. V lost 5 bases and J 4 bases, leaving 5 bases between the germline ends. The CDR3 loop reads CASSPFYGYTF. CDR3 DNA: TGTGCCAGCAGTCCCTTCTATGGCTACACCTTC.

The CDR3 coding sequence is TGTGCCAGCAGCTTAGAGTTAGCGGGAGGGAACTACGAGCAGTACTTC. Translation gives CASSLELAGGNYEQYF. The chain has TRBV7-2 and TRBJ2-7, with TRBD2 matching over 11 bases. Per germline, CDR1 SGHTA and CDR2 FQGNSA. V was clipped by 1 base and J by 3 bases; unmatched bases: 5. CDR3 length: 16 residues.

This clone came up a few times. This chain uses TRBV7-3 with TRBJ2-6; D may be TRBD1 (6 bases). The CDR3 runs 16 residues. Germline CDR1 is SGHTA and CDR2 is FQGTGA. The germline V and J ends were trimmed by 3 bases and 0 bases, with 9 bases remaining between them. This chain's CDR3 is CASSLTGGSGANVLTF. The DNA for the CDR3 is TGTGCCAGCAGCTTGACAGGAGGCTCTGGGGCCAACGTCCTGACTTTC.

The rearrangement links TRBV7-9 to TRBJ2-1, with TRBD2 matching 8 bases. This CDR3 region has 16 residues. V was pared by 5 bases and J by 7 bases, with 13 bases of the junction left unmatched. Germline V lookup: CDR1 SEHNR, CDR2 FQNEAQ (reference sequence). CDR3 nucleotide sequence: TGTGCCAGCAGCGCCTCTCGGGGGGGAGAGACGAATGAGCAGTTCTTC. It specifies CASSASRGGETNEQFF.

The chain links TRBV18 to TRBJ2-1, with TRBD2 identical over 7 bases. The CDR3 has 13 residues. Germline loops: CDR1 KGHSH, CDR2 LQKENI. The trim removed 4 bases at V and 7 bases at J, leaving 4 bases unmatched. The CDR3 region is CASSLGRANEQFF. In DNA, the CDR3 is TGTGCCAGCTCACTTGGGAGGGCGAATGAGCAGTTCTTC.

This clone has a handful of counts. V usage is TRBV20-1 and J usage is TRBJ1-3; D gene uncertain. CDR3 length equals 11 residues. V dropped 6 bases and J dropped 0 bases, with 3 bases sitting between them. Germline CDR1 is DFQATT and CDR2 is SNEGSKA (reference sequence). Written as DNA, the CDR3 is TGCAGTGCCCTCTCTGGAAACACCATATATTTT. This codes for CSALSGNTIYF.

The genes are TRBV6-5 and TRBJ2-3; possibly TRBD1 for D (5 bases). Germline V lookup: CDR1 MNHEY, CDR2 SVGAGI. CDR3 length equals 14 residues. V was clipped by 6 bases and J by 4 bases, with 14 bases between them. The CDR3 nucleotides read TGTGCCAGCAGATCAGGTCAGGGATCAGATACGCAGTATTTT. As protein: CASRSGQGSDTQYF.

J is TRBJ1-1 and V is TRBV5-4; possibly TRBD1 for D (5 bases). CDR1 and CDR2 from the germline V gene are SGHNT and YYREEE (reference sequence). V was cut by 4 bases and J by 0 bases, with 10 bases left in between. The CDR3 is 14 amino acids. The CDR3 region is CASSLDIMNTEAFF. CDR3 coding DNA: TGTGCCAGCAGCCTGGACATAATGAACACTGAAGCTTTCTTT. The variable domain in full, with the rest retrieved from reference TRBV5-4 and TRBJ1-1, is ETGVTQSPTHLIKTRGQQVTLRCSSQSGHNTVSWYQQALGQGPQFIFQYYREEENGRGNFPPRFSGLQFPNYSSELNVNALELDDSALYLCASSLDIMNTEAFFGQGTRLTVV.

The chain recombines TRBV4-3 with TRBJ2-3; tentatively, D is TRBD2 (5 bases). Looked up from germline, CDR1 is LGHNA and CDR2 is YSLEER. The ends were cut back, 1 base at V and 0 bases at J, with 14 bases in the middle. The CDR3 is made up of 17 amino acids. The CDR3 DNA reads TGCGCCAGCAGCCAAGGGTCCCGAGGGCGGAGCACAGATACGCAGTATTTT. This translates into CASSQGSRGRSTDTQYF.

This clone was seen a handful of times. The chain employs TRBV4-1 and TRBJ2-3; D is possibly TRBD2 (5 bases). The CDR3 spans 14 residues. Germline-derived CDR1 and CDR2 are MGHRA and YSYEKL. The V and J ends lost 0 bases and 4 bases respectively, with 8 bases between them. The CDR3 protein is CASSQEVASDTQYF. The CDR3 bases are TGCGCCAGCAGCCAAGAAGTAGCGTCAGATACGCAGTATTTT.

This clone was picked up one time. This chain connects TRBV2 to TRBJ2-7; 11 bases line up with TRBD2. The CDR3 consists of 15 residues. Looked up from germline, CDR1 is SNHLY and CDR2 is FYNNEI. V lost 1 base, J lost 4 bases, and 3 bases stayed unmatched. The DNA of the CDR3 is TGTGCCAGCAGTGAAGGAGTAGCGGGAGGGTACGAGCAGTACTTC. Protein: CASSEGVAGGYEQYF.

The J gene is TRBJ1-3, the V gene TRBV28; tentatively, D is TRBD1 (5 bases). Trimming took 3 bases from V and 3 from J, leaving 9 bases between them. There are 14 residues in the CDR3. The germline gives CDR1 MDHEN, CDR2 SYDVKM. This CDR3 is CASSLVGVGNTIYF. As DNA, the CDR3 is TGTGCCAGCAGTTTGGTAGGGGTTGGAAACACCATATATTTT.

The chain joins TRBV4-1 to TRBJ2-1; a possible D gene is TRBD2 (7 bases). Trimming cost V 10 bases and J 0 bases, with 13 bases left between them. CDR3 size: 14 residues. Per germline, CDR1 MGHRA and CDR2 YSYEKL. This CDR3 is CAIGGGGSYNEQFF. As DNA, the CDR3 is TGCGCCATAGGGGGGGGTGGCTCCTACAATGAGCAGTTCTTC.

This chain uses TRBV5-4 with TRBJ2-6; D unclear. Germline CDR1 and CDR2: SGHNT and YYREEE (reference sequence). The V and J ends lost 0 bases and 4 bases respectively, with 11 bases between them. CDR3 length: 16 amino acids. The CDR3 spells CASSLGGPFGANVLTF. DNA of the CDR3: TGTGCCAGCAGCTTGGGTGGCCCTTTCGGGGCCAACGTCCTGACTTTC.

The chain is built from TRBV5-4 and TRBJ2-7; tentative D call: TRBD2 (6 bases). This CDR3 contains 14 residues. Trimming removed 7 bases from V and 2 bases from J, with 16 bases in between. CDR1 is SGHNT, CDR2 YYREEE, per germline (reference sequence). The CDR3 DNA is TGTGCCAGCGGGGACTTGACAGACCCCTACGAGCAGTACTTC. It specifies CASGDLTDPYEQYF.

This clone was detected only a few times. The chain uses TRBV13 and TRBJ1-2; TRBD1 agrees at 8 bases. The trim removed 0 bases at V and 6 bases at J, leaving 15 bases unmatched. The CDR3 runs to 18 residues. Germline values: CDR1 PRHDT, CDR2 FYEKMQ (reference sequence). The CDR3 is CASSLGGSTWTGLNGYTF. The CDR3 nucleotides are TGTGCCAGCAGCTTAGGAGGCTCAACGTGGACAGGGTTGAATGGCTACACCTTC. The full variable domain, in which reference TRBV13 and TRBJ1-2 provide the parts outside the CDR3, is AAGVIQSPRHLIKEKRETATLKCYPIPRHDTVYWYQQGPGQDPQFLISFYEKMQSDKGSIPDRFSAQQFSDYHSELNMSSLELGDSALYFCASSLGGSTWTGLNGYTFGSGTRLTVV.

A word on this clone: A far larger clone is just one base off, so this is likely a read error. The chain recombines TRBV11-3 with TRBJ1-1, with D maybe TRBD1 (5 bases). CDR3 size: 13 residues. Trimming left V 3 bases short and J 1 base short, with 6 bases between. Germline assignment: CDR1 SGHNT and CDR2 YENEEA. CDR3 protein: CASSLTENTEAFF. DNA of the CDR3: TGTGCCAGCAGCTTGACAGAGAACACTGAAGCTTTCTTT.

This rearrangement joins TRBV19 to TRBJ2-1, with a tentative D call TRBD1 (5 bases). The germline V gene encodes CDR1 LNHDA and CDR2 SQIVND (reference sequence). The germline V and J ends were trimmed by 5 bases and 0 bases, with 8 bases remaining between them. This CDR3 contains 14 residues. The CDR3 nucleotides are TGTGCCAGTAGTCCGACAGCCTCCTACAATGAGCAGTTCTTC. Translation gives CASSPTASYNEQFF.

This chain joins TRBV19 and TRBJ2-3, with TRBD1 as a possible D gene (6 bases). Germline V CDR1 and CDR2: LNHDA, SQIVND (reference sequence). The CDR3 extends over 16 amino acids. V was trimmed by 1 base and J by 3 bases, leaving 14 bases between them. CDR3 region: CASSIASARGTDTQYF. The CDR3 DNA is TGTGCCAGTAGTATAGCCTCGGCCAGGGGAACAGATACGCAGTATTTT.

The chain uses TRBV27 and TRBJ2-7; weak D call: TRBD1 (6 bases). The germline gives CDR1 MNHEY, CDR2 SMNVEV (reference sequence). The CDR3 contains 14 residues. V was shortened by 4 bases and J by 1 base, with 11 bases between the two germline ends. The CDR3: CASSSAGASYEQYF. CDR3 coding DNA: TGTGCCAGCAGTTCTGCAGGGGCATCCTACGAGCAGTACTTC.

CDR3 protein: CASSLRTSGAYEQYF. CDR3 nucleotides: TGTGCCAGCAGCTTGAGGACTAGCGGGGCCTACGAGCAGTACTTC. The genes are TRBV11-2 and TRBJ2-7, with TRBD2 identical over 12 bases. Per the germline V gene, CDR1 is SGHAT and CDR2 is FQNNGV. The trim removed 3 bases at V and 2 bases at J, leaving 2 bases unmatched. The CDR3 is made up of 15 amino acids.

CDR3 in amino acids: CASSLAYGYGNTIYF. The CDR3 region has the DNA TGTGCCAGCAGTTTAGCCTACGGGTATGGAAACACCATATATTTT. V gene TRBV28 combines with J gene TRBJ1-3, with D hard to call. The CDR3 contains 15 residues. Per the germline V gene, CDR1 is MDHEN and CDR2 is SYDVKM. V lost 2 bases to trimming and J lost 3 bases, with 11 bases between them.

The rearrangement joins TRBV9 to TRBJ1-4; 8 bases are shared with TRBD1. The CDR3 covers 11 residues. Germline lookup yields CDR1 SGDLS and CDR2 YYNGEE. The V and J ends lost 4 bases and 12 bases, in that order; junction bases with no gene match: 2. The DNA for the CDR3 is TGTGCCAGCAGCTTGGGACAGGAACTGTTTTTT. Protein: CASSLGQELFF. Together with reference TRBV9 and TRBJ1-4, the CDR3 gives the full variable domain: DSGVTQTPKHLITATGQRVTLRCSPRSGDLSVYWYQQSLDQGLQFLIQYYNGEERAKGNILERFSAQQFPDLHSELNLSSLELGDSALYFCASSLGQELFFGSGTQLSVL.

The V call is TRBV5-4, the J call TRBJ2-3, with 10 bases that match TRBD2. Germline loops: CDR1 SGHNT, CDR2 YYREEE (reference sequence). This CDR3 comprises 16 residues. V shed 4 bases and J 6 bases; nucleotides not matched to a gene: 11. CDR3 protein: CASSPRTSGGDDTQYF. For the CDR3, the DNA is TGTGCCAGCAGCCCGCGGACTAGCGGTGGGGATGATACGCAGTATTTT.

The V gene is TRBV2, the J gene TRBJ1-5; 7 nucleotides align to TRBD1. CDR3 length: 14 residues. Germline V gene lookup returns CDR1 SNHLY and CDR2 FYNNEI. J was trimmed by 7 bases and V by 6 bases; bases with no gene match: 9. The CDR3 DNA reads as TGTGCCAGCAGGCCTACAGGGGTCGGGCAGCCCCAGCATTTT. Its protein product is CASRPTGVGQPQHF.

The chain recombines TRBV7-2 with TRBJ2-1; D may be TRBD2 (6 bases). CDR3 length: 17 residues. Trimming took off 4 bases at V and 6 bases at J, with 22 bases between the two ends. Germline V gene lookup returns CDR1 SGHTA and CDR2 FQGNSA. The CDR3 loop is CASSSPSGRAGFNEQFF. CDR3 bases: TGTGCCAGCAGCTCCCCCTCGGGCAGGGCGGGGTTCAATGAGCAGTTCTTC. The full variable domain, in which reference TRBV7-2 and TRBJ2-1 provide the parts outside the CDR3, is GAGVSQSPSNKVTEKGKDVELRCDPISGHTALYWYRQSLGQGLEFLIYFQGNSAPDKSGLPSDRFSAERTGGSVSTLTIQRTQQEDSAVYLCASSSPSGRAGFNEQFFGPGTRLTVL.